This T cell receptor (beta chain) derives from a study of T cells in Graves' hyperthyroidism and ophthalmopathy. Study-wide points: Onset of ophthalmopathy came a median roughly 6.9 months after the model predicted it. Most clonotypes expanded in thyroid above 0.001 were likewise present in blood.

RNA transcripts served as the template for amplifying TCR beta CDR3 regions. The HTBI primer set served for first-round RT-PCR of the TCR CDR3. MiXCR, run by TCRdb on the multiplex PCR reads, gives a single entry per CDR3 protein. The table has 480,000 or so distinct CDR3 sequences, about 45% seen once. This CDR3 comprises 15 residues. In its sample, this clonotype was seen a few times. Its antigen is unknown. Pregnant or lactating patients were excluded, as were those with uncontrolled infection or other autoimmune disease. Used for diagnoses were clinical symptoms, serum thyroxine and TRAb, thyroid ultrasound and orbital computed tomography.

This TCR was sampled from an adult woman with Graves' disease, either hyperthyroidism or ophthalmopathy (not recorded which). The rearrangement uses TRBV3-2 and TRBJ1-5. TRBV3-2 is a listed pseudogene. The sample was peripheral blood or thyroid tissue (not recorded which). DNA for the CDR3: TGTGCCAGCAGCCAAGATTGTGGGCTCAGTGGGTCCCAGCATTTT. Translated, it gives CASSQDCGLSGSQHF.